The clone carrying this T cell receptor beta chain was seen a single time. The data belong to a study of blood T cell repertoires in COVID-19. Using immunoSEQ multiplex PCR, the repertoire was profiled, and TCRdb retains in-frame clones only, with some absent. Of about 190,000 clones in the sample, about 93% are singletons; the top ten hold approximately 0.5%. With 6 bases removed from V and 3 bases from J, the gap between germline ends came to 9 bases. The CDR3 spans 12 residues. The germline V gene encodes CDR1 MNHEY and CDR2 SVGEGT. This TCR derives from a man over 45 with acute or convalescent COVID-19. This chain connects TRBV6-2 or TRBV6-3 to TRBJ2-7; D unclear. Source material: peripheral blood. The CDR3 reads CASSQHSYEQYF. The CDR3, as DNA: TGTGCCAGCAGCCAACACAGCTACGAGCAGTACTTC.